This T cell receptor beta chain is from a study of human thymus T cells. Method: immunoSEQ multiplex PCR; TCRdb's copy keeps in-frame clones and lacks some. Among 70,000 to 75,000 clones listed, 90% to 95% were seen once. The length of the CDR3 is 15 residues. CDR1 and CDR2 (germline): MNHNS, SASEGT. With 3 bases clipped from V and 4 bases from J, the junction kept 9 bases outside the gene matches. The thymus tissue came from resections taken during corrective heart surgery. Sequencing was performed on thymus tissue. J is TRBJ2-7 and V is TRBV6-1; 7 bases are shared with TRBD1. This TCR derives from a girl under two years old with a congenital heart defect but otherwise immunologically healthy. The CDR3 protein is CASSETGTALYEQYF. The CDR3 DNA reads as TGTGCCAGCAGTGAGACTGGGACAGCCTTATACGAGCAGTACTTC.